The rows below give T cell receptor beta chains drawn from one sample of a study of a mutant IDH1 vaccine in newly diagnosed glioma. These receptors have no identified antigens. TCRdb keeps only in-frame clones here, not all; method: immunoSEQ multiplex PCR. Here the sample spans around 42,000 clones, 70% to 90% being singletons. The sequences come from PBMCs, collected from a glioma patient whose treatment included an IDH1 peptide vaccine. The receptors derive from a man in his forties with glioma. CDR3s include the opening cysteine and the closing phenylalanine or tryptophan. The order of the fields is D gene, V gene, J gene, clone size, CDR3 protein, CDR3 DNA. A D gene is named only where the DNA matches it firmly. Where a row states a size, it is once, few, many or the class of an expanded clone; other rows omit it.

NA	TRBV5-1	TRBJ1-4	few	CASRPWSGNEKLFF	TGCGCCAGCAGGCCTTGGAGTGGTAATGAAAAACTGTTTTTT
TRBD1	TRBV4-1	TRBJ1-5	NA	CASSQWKGGVSQPQHF	TGCGCCAGCAGCCAATGGAAAGGGGGCGTGAGTCAGCCCCAGCATTTT
NA	TRBV10-3	TRBJ1-1	few	CAIRFRGNTEAFF	TGTGCCATCAGGTTCAGGGGGAACACTGAAGCTTTCTTT
NA	TRBV4-2	TRBJ1-2	few	CASSQGRVRSAGYTF	TGTGCCAGCAGCCAAGGACGAGTCAGATCGGCTGGCTACACCTTC
NA	TRBV5-8	TRBJ2-1	NA	CASSLGPSSYNEQFF	TGTGCCAGCAGCTTGGGCCCGAGCTCCTACAATGAGCAGTTCTTC
NA	TRBV9	TRBJ2-7	NA	CASSVPGYEQYF	TGTGCCAGCAGCGTTCCAGGGTACGAGCAGTACTTC
NA	TRBV27	TRBJ2-7	NA	CASSLSRSDEQYF	TGTGCCAGCAGTTTATCGAGGAGCGACGAGCAGTACTTC
TRBD2	TRBV19	TRBJ2-1	NA	CASSKLLAGANNEQFF	TGTGCCAGTAGTAAATTGCTAGCGGGAGCCAACAATGAGCAGTTCTTC
NA	TRBV6-5	TRBJ1-1	NA	CASSSYREDTEAFF	TGTGCCAGCAGTTCATACAGGGAGGACACTGAAGCTTTCTTT
NA	TRBV7-2	TRBJ2-3	NA	CASSRQVTDTQYF	TGTGCCAGCAGCCGACAGGTCACAGATACGCAGTATTTT
NA	TRBV9	TRBJ2-2	NA	CASSVIESGELFF	TGTGCCAGCAGCGTGATCGAGTCCGGGGAGCTGTTTTTT
NA	TRBV5-1	TRBJ2-1	NA	CASSYGTPVIDEQFF	TGCGCCAGCAGTTACGGGACTCCCGTCATAGATGAGCAGTTCTTC
NA	TRBV7-8	TRBJ2-7	NA	CASSVGSYEQYF	TGTGCCAGCAGCGTCGGTTCCTACGAGCAGTACTTC
NA	TRBV7-9	TRBJ1-1	once	CASSLVPGGTEAFF	TGTGCCAGCAGCTTAGTACCGGGCGGCACTGAAGCTTTCTTT
NA	TRBV10-3	TRBJ2-1	NA	CAISAGGGKDEQFF	TGTGCCATCAGTGCGGGGGGCGGAAAGGATGAGCAGTTCTTC
NA	TRBV4-3	TRBJ1-1	once	CASSRGAGDTEAFF	TGCGCCAGCAGCCGCGGAGCAGGGGACACTGAAGCTTTCTTT
NA	TRBV11-2	TRBJ2-7	NA	CASSLMFSYEQYF	TGTGCCAGCAGCCTGATGTTCTCCTACGAGCAGTACTTC
TRBD1	TRBV28	TRBJ1-1	once	CASSFYRGTEAFF	TGTGCCAGCAGTTTCTACAGGGGGACTGAAGCTTTCTTT
TRBD2	TRBV6-1	TRBJ2-2	NA	CASRPGLASGELFF	TGTGCCAGCAGGCCGGGACTAGCTTCCGGGGAGCTGTTTTTT
TRBD1	TRBV5-1	TRBJ1-4	NA	CASAGGQNEKLFF	TGCGCCAGCGCCGGGGGACAGAATGAAAAACTGTTTTTT
TRBD2	TRBV14	TRBJ2-5	NA	CASSQDAGGVGETQYF	TGTGCCAGCAGCCAAGACGCGGGGGGAGTGGGAGAGACCCAGTACTTC
TRBD1	TRBV25-1	TRBJ1-1	NA	CASSGDRGNTEAFF	TGTGCCAGCAGTGGAGACAGGGGGAACACTGAAGCTTTCTTT
NA	TRBV19	TRBJ2-2	NA	CASSNPRRGGGIAGELFF	TGTGCCAGTAGTAATCCTCGCAGGGGAGGCGGAATTGCCGGGGAGCTGTTTTTT
TRBD1	TRBV6-1	TRBJ2-5	NA	CASSETWTGDGETQYF	TGTGCCAGCAGCGAAACCTGGACAGGGGATGGGGAGACCCAGTACTTC
NA	TRBV18	TRBJ2-7	NA	CASSQTESYEQYF	TGTGCCAGCTCACAGACAGAGTCCTACGAGCAGTACTTC
TRBD1	TRBV5-1	TRBJ1-2	NA	CASTRGQAGYTF	TGCGCCAGCACGCGTGGACAGGCTGGCTACACCTTC
NA	TRBV7-9	TRBJ2-1	NA	CASSPGTSEQFF	TGTGCCAGCAGCCCCGGGACTTCTGAGCAGTTCTTC
TRBD1	TRBV27	TRBJ2-5	NA	CASSLRQGDETQYF	TGTGCCAGCAGTTTGAGACAGGGGGATGAGACCCAGTACTTC
NA	TRBV12-1	TRBJ1-2	NA	CASSPCPGLWCGYTF	TGTGCCAGCAGCCCCTGCCCAGGGCTCTGGTGTGGCTACACCTTC
NA	TRBV10-3	TRBJ2-7	NA	CAISESNGYEQYF	TGTGCCATCAGTGAGTCGAACGGTTACGAGCAGTACTTC
TRBD2	TRBV7-8	TRBJ2-1	NA	CASSLASGNSYNEQFF	TGTGCCAGCAGCTTGGCTAGCGGGAACTCCTACAATGAGCAGTTCTTC
NA	TRBV7-9	TRBJ1-3	NA	CASSLGGSGNTIYF	TGTGCCAGCAGCTTAGGGGGTTCTGGAAACACCATATATTTT
NA	TRBV2	TRBJ2-5	NA	CASSGDSQETQYF	TGTGCCAGCAGCGGCGACAGTCAAGAGACCCAGTACTTC
NA	TRBV19	TRBJ1-2	NA	CASTARGRDYGYTF	TGTGCCAGTACTGCTCGGGGCCGGGACTATGGCTACACCTTC
TRBD2	TRBV27	TRBJ2-1	medium-sized	CASRDPAGTSYNEQFF	TGTGCCAGCAGGGACCCAGCGGGGACGTCCTACAATGAGCAGTTCTTC
TRBD2	TRBV7-2	TRBJ2-2	NA	CASSTSSGRAPGELFF	TGTGCCAGCAGCACCTCTAGCGGGAGGGCCCCCGGGGAGCTGTTTTTT
TRBD1	TRBV19	TRBJ1-3	NA	CASRLGQGSGNTIYF	TGTGCCAGCAGGCTCGGACAGGGTTCTGGAAACACCATATATTTT
NA	TRBV7-9	TRBJ1-5	NA	CASSFQTSNQPQHF	TGTGCCAGCAGCTTTCAGACTAGCAATCAGCCCCAGCATTTT
NA	TRBV18	TRBJ1-1	NA	CAIHDQGGAFF	TGTGCCATCCACGATCAGGGAGGAGCTTTCTTT
TRBD2	TRBV27	TRBJ2-3	NA	CASRLAGASYPDTQYF	TGTGCCAGCAGACTAGCGGGTGCGAGTTATCCAGATACGCAGTATTTT
NA	TRBV5-1	TRBJ2-3	NA	CASSLGASTDTQYF	TGCGCCAGCAGCCTAGGGGCAAGCACAGATACGCAGTATTTT
NA	TRBV6-5	TRBJ2-5	NA	CASSYLYDFQETQYF	TGTGCCAGCAGTTACTTGTATGACTTTCAAGAGACCCAGTACTTC
NA	TRBV7-9	TRBJ2-4	NA	CASSRLGNIQYF	TGTGCCAGCAGCCGACTTGGAAACATTCAGTACTTC
NA	TRBV28	TRBJ1-2	NA	CASSLAREALDYGYTF	TGTGCCAGCAGTTTAGCTAGAGAAGCACTGGACTATGGCTACACCTTC
NA	TRBV27	TRBJ2-7	once	CASSLGKNYEQYF	TGTGCCAGCAGTTTGGGAAAGAACTACGAGCAGTACTTC
NA	TRBV28	TRBJ1-1	NA	CASTLSGRRAFF	TGTGCCAGCACTCTATCGGGGAGGAGAGCTTTCTTT
NA	TRBV4-2	TRBJ2-2	NA	CASRPGTTNTGELFF	TGTGCCAGCAGACCCGGGACAACGAACACCGGGGAGCTGTTTTTT
NA	TRBV4-1	TRBJ2-7	NA	CASSQGGAGEPYEQYF	TGCGCCAGCAGCCAAGGGGGGGCAGGGGAACCCTACGAGCAGTACTTC
NA	TRBV7-9	TRBJ1-4	NA	CASSLAFRRQGEKLFF	TGTGCCAGCAGCTTAGCGTTTCGCCGCCAGGGTGAAAAACTGTTTTTT
NA	TRBV29-1	TRBJ1-1	NA	CSVQEMNTEAFF	TGCAGCGTGCAGGAAATGAACACTGAAGCTTTCTTT
NA	TRBV10-1	TRBJ2-7	NA	CASTPRLARGNEQYF	TGCGCCAGCACGCCCCGACTAGCCAGGGGAAACGAGCAGTACTTC
NA	TRBV4-1	TRBJ1-2	once	CASSPEAGRLYGYTF	TGCGCCAGCAGCCCCGAAGCAGGCAGGCTCTATGGCTACACCTTC
NA	TRBV4-1	TRBJ2-1	NA	CASSQGSNEQFF	TGCGCCAGCAGCCAAGGATCCAATGAGCAGTTCTTC